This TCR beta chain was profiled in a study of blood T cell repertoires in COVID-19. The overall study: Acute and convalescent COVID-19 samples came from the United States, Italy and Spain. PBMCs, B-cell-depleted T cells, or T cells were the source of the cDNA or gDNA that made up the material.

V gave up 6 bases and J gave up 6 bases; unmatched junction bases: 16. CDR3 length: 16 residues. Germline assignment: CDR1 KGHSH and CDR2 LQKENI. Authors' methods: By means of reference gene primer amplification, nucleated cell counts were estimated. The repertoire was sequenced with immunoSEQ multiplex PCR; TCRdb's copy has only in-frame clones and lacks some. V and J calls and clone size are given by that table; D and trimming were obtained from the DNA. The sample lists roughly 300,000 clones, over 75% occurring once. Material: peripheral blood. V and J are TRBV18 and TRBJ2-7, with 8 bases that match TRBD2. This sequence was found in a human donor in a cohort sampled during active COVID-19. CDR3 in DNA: TGTGCCAGCTCCCCCATGTCCGGGACTAGTTTCCGCGAGCAGTACTTC. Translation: CASSPMSGTSFREQYF.